Each of the 10 T cell receptor beta chains below was sequenced from the same sample in a study of T cells in women clearing cervical HPV infection. The table came from immunoSEQ multiplex PCR; TCRdb's copy has only in-frame clones and leaves some out. The sample totals 22,000 or so clones; its top ten clones hold 9.5% to 10%. The specimen was blood buffy coat. Every receptor here comes from a woman between 18 and 70 years old with a cervical HPV16 infection that either progressed to CIN3+ or cleared (not recorded which).

Of note for this clone: The CDR3 end is not reached by the read, which stops 3 residues before it; the germline J gene fills it in. The rearrangement uses TRBV7-9 and TRBJ2-1; possible D gene TRBD1, 6 bases. The CDR3 sequence is 14 residues long. The ends were cut back, 5 bases at V and 9 bases at J, with 17 bases in the middle. The germline V gene has CDR1 SEHNR and CDR2 FQNEAQ (reference sequence). The sequenced CDR3 bases are TGTGCCAGCAGCATCTCAAACAGGGTTGCTGAG. Protein product: CASSISNRVAE. The full-length CDR3 reads as CASSISNRVAEQFF.

CDR3 amino acids: CASRPVSNQPQHF. Partial CDR3 DNA: TGTGCCAGCAGACCGGTTAGCAATCAGCCC. This rearrangement joins TRBV2 to TRBJ1-5, with D uncertain. Coverage ceases 3 residues before the CDR3 finishes, and the germline J gene fills in the end. V was trimmed by 6 bases and J by 0 bases, leaving 6 bases between them. This CDR3 comprises 13 residues. Germline V lookup: CDR1 SNHLY, CDR2 FYNNEI.

A note on this clone: The DNA ends 3 residues before the CDR3 does, and the rest of the CDR3 is filled in from the germline J gene. This chain uses TRBV20-1 with TRBJ1-1; D unresolved. The V and J ends lost 2 bases and 1 base respectively, with 5 bases between them. From germline, CDR1 is DFQATT and CDR2 SNEGSKA (reference sequence). This CDR3 spans 12 amino acids. CDR3 region: CSARNQNTEAFF. CDR3 DNA, as far as it was read: TGCAGTGCTAGAAATCAGAACACTGAA.

A word on this clone: From the germline J gene comes the end of the CDR3, since the read stops 3 residues before it. V and J are TRBV9 and TRBJ2-2; unclear D gene. CDR1 and CDR2 (germline): SGDLS, YYNGEE. V lost 1 base to trimming and J lost 5 bases, with 9 bases between them. The length of the CDR3 is 14 residues. The covered CDR3 bases are TGTGCCAGCAGCGTATCGGGTTATACCGGGGAG. Protein sequence: CASSVSGYTGE. The complete CDR3 sequence is CASSVSGYTGELFF.

Concerning this clone: The read terminates 3 residues ahead of where the CDR3 ends, so the germline J gene completes it. This chain links TRBV6-2 or TRBV6-3 with TRBJ2-1; 13 bases line up with TRBD2. Germline assignment: CDR1 MNHEY and CDR2 SVGEGT. Germline trimming cut 0 bases from V and 5 bases from J; bases unmatched to any gene: 4. The CDR3 is 17 residues long. CDR3: CASSYSTSGRTNNEQFF. CDR3 DNA (partial): TGTGCCAGCAGTTACTCGACTAGCGGGAGGACTAACAATGAG.

Turning to this clone: The sequenced fragment ends 3 residues before the CDR3 boundary, so the rest is inferred from the germline J gene. V gene TRBV12-3 or TRBV12-4 combines with J gene TRBJ1-2, with 9 bases identical to TRBD1. The CDR3 contains 15 residues. J gave up 4 bases and V 6 bases, and 9 bases lay outside the gene matches. CDR3 loop: CASRDNRGLGYGYTF. The covered CDR3 bases are TGTGCCAGCAGAGACAACAGGGGGCTCGGCTATGGC.

As regards this clone: The read halts 3 residues ahead of the CDR3 end, with the missing end drawn from the germline J gene. This chain links TRBV18 with TRBJ2-1; 13 bases map to TRBD2. The CDR3 is 19 residues long. The ends lost 0 bases at V and 0 bases at J; junction bases unmatched: 5. CDR1 is KGHSH, CDR2 LQKENI, per germline. The part of the CDR3 DNA that was read is TGTGCCAGCTCACCACCGGGACTAGCGGGACCGAGCTCCTACAATGAG. Translating gives CASSPPGLAGPSSYNE. The full CDR3 is CASSPPGLAGPSSYNEQFF.

As regards this clone: The read is 3 residues too short to cover the CDR3 end, so that end is filled in from the germline J gene. V and J are TRBV10-3 and TRBJ2-5; D is possibly TRBD1 (7 bases). V lost 0 bases and J 4 bases, leaving 9 bases between the germline ends. The CDR3 length is 14 residues. CDR1 and CDR2 from the germline V gene are ENHRY and SYGVKD. The CDR3 bases that were read are TGTGCCATCAGTGAGTCGCAGGGGGGAGAGACC. Translated: CAISESQGGET. The CDR3 as a whole reads CAISESQGGETQYF.

For this clone: Coverage ceases 3 residues before the CDR3 finishes, and the germline J gene fills in the end. This rearrangement joins TRBV7-9 to TRBJ2-1; 8 positions agree with TRBD2. The CDR3 contains 15 residues. V lost 10 bases, J lost 4 bases, and 12 bases stayed unmatched. The germline V gene encodes CDR1 SEHNR and CDR2 FQNEAQ (reference sequence). The part of the CDR3 DNA that was read is TGTGCCACTACTAGCGGTTGGAAGACATACAATGAG. Its protein is CATTSGWKTYNE. The entire CDR3 reads CATTSGWKTYNEQFF.

On this clone itself: The CDR3 is cut off 3 residues early in the read; its end comes from the germline J gene. The chain joins TRBV5-1 to TRBJ2-7; 8 bases match TRBD2. This CDR3 comprises 15 residues. After removal of 4 bases from V and 1 base from J, the junction contained 7 bases not matched to a gene. Germline V gene data show CDR1 as SGHRS and CDR2 as YFSETQ. The sequenced CDR3 bases are TGCGCCAGCAGCGAGGCGGGGACTAGGTCCTACGAG. Protein: CASSEAGTRSYE. The complete CDR3 reads CASSEAGTRSYEQYF. The full variable domain, in which reference TRBV5-1 and TRBJ2-7 provide the parts outside the CDR3, is KAGVTQTPRYLIKTRGQQVTLSCSPISGHRSVSWYQQTPGQGLQFLFEYFSETQRNKGNFPGRFSGRQFSNSRSEMNVSTLELGDSALYLCASSEAGTRSYEQYFGPGTRLTVT.